This T cell receptor (beta chain) was observed in a study of CXCR3-negative and CXCR3-positive naive CD8 T cells. Worth noting for this clonotype: The target antigen is unknown.

Study results and limitations: The TRB CDR3s that CXCR3-positive naive cells carried were more hydrophobic than those of CXCR3-negative naive cells. After cryopreservation, CXCR3 expression dropped partially; most assays used fresh PBMCs. Diversity was high in both naive subsets and much lower in memory cells.

CDR3 size: 14 residues. CDR1 MNHEY and CDR2 SVGEGT come from the germline V gene. The study made its TRB cDNA libraries by 5' RACE, adding UMI labels. TCRdb re-called the 5' RACE reads and catalogs CDR3 proteins one per entry, DNA excluded. Reported are about 63,000 distinct CDR3 sequences; the ten largest clones contain approximately 4.4%. The sample taken for sequencing was naive CXCR3+ CD8+ T cells from blood. Regarding subset: CD45RO-CCR7+CD27+CD95- naive CD8+ T cells expressing CXCR3 (TNR3+). This clonotype was sampled from a human donor in good health. Some clones in this sample may be carry-over from other donors' samples. This chain uses TRBV6-2 or TRBV6-3 with TRBJ2-7. This chain's CDR3 is CASSTPTIPYEQYF.